A single sample is the source of the 25 T cell receptor beta chains below, sequenced in a study of CD8+ T cells in alopecia areata. Collection of lesional scalp punch biopsies and peripheral blood was performed in alopecia areata patients. Reverse transcribed after extraction, RNA yielded cDNA as the sequencing template. TCRdb's table, derived via immunoSEQ multiplex PCR, lists solely in-frame clones and lacks some. The sample has about 13,000 clones, 45% to 60% seen once. The specimen comprised skin, sampled at week 0. These receptor sequences come from a human donor with alopecia areata.

This clone occurred a few times. The genes are TRBV4-2 and TRBJ2-7; 11 positions match TRBD1. Germline-derived CDR1 and CDR2 are LGHNA and YNFKEQ. V trimming: 0 bases; J trimming: 2 bases; junction bases outside the gene matches: 6. This CDR3 has 17 amino acids. This CDR3 reads CASSQEGPGQGAYEQYF. In DNA, the CDR3 is TGTGCCAGCAGCCAAGAGGGACCGGGACAGGGGGCCTACGAGCAGTACTTC.

The rearrangement uses TRBV5-1 and TRBJ1-4; D ambiguous. Germline CDR1 and CDR2: SGHRS and YFSETQ. V lost 7 bases and J 5 bases, leaving 9 bases between the germline ends. The CDR3 spans 12 residues. The CDR3, as DNA: TGCGCCAGCCCCGGAGAAAATGAAAAACTGTTTTTT. It is translated as CASPGENEKLFF.

The rearrangement joins TRBV6-1 to TRBJ2-1; 8 bases align to TRBD1. The CDR3 spans 15 residues. The germline V gene has CDR1 MNHNS and CDR2 SASEGT. V gave up 3 bases and J gave up 0 bases; unmatched junction bases: 1. CDR3 region: CASSDGQGSYNEQFF. CDR3 in DNA: TGTGCCAGCAGTGATGGACAGGGCTCCTACAATGAGCAGTTCTTC.

This clone came up a few times. This rearrangement joins TRBV6-1 to TRBJ2-1; 11 positions agree with TRBD2. With 4 bases clipped from V and 8 bases from J, the junction kept 16 bases outside the gene matches. This CDR3 is 18 amino acids long. Germline values: CDR1 MNHNS, CDR2 SASEGT. This CDR3 reads CASSGRLAGPPPFDEQFF. CDR3 nucleotides: TGTGCCAGCAGTGGTAGACTAGCGGGGCCTCCGCCTTTTGATGAGCAGTTCTTC.

This chain connects TRBV4-1 to TRBJ2-1; D is ambiguous. Between the trimmed V and J ends, which lost 1 base and 0 bases, there was a span of 10 bases. Germline V gene lookup returns CDR1 MGHRA and CDR2 YSYEKL. The CDR3 is 16 amino acids. The CDR3 here is CASSQVDIISYNEQFF. CDR3 bases: TGCGCCAGCAGCCAAGTTGACATTATCTCCTACAATGAGCAGTTCTTC.

This chain connects TRBV7-8 to TRBJ1-1; perhaps TRBD1 as D (6 bases). The CDR3 has 14 residues. V was trimmed by 2 bases and J by 6 bases, leaving 13 bases between them. Germline V gene sequence: CDR1 SGHVS, CDR2 FQNEAQ. The DNA for the CDR3 is TGTGCCAGCAGCTTAAAGGGGGGTCTCGCTGAAGCTTTCTTT. Residues: CASSLKGGLAEAFF.

The rearrangement joins TRBV4-1 to TRBJ1-2, with D possibly TRBD1 on 5 matching bases. CDR1 and CDR2 from the germline V gene are MGHRA and YSYEKL. The CDR3 covers 14 residues. The germline V and J ends were trimmed by 0 bases and 4 bases, with 9 bases remaining between them. CDR3 sequence: CASSQDNRPYGYTF. In DNA, the CDR3 is TGCGCCAGCAGCCAAGATAACAGGCCCTATGGCTACACCTTC.

In DNA form, the CDR3 reads TGTGCCAGCAGCTTAAGACTGGGATCCTACGAGCAGTACTTC. It yields the protein CASSLRLGSYEQYF. J is TRBJ2-5 and V is TRBV11-2; D gene ambiguous. Judging by the DNA end, TRBJ2-7 fits better; the J call may be wrong. From germline, CDR1 is SGHAT and CDR2 FQNNGV. The CDR3 runs 14 residues.

The V call is TRBV6-1, the J call TRBJ2-7; 8 nucleotides line up with TRBD1. The CDR3 loop spans 15 amino acids. The ends lost 4 bases at V and 0 bases at J; junction bases unmatched: 5. Germline V gives CDR1 MNHNS, CDR2 SASEGT. Here the CDR3 DNA reads TGTGCCAGCAGTGTAGGTCAGGGGGCCTCCTACGAGCAGTACTTC. Protein product: CASSVGQGASYEQYF.

In its sample, this clone was seen a few times. V is TRBV7-8 and J is TRBJ1-6, with TRBD1 matching 9 bases. CDR1 is SGHVS, CDR2 FQNEAQ, per germline. The CDR3 is made up of 21 amino acids. The V and J ends lost 0 bases and 1 base, in that order; junction bases with no gene match: 13. The CDR3 coding sequence is TGTGCCAGCAGCTTAGCCCTGGGACAGGGACGCAGTTCGTCCTATAATTCACCCCTCCACTTT. Translated, it gives CASSLALGQGRSSSYNSPLHF.

This clone has only one observation. Additional DNA sequences in this sample encode the identical CDR3. The chain combines TRBV6-6 with TRBJ1-5; no definite D call. The CDR3 has 12 residues. Germline V gives CDR1 MNHNY, CDR2 SVGAGI (reference sequence). V lost 4 bases and J 4 bases, leaving 5 bases between the germline ends. The CDR3 region is CASSWPNQPQHF. The CDR3 region has the DNA TGTGCCAGCAGTTGGCCTAATCAGCCCCAGCATTTT.

A note on this clone: The germline gene is not matched at one end of the junction; a read error may be the cause. This chain uses TRBV7-9 with TRBJ2-5, with 7 bases fitting TRBD2. The germline gives CDR1 SEHNR, CDR2 FQNEAQ (reference sequence). CDR3 length: 17 amino acids. The CDR3 coding sequence is TGTGTCAGCAGTTTTCGGGGAAAAAGCGGGGTCCAAGAGACCCAGTACTTC. Residues: CVSSFRGKSGVQETQYF.

This chain uses TRBV7-9 with TRBJ1-3; D may be TRBD1 (5 bases). This CDR3 is built from 15 residues. CDR1 is SEHNR and CDR2 is FQNEAQ in the germline V gene (reference sequence). V was cut by 6 bases and J by 5 bases, with 17 bases left in between. CDR3 nucleotide sequence: TGTGCCAGCAGTTGGGGACTAAAGGCTCGAAACACCATATATTTT. As protein: CASSWGLKARNTIYF.

The rearrangement links TRBV4-1 to TRBJ1-5; tentatively, D is TRBD1 (5 bases). This CDR3 has 18 amino acids. CDR1 is MGHRA and CDR2 is YSYEKL in the germline V gene. With 1 base removed from V and 0 bases from J, the gap between germline ends came to 16 bases. The CDR3 DNA sequence: TGCGCCAGCAGCCAAGGGTTACTCAGGGATCTTAGCAATCAGCCCCAGCATTTT. Amino acid sequence: CASSQGLLRDLSNQPQHF.

CDR3 sequence reads: CASSPNPGISYEQYF. The DNA for the CDR3 is TGTGCCAGCAGCCCGAACCCAGGGATAAGTTACGAGCAGTACTTC. The chain is built from TRBV7-6 and TRBJ2-7, with D possibly TRBD1 on 5 matching bases. Trimming shortened V by 5 bases and J by 4 bases, and 18 bases separated the two germline ends. Germline loops: CDR1 SGHVS, CDR2 FNYEAQ. The CDR3 is 15 amino acids. The full variable domain, its missing parts supplied by reference TRBV7-6 and TRBJ2-7, is GAGVSQSPRYKVTKRGQDVALRCDPISGHVSLYWYRQALGQGPEFLTYFNYEAQQDKSGLPNDRFSAERPEGSISTLTIQRTEQRDSAMYRCASSPNPGISYEQYFGPGTRLTVT.

The chain links TRBV7-8 to TRBJ1-1; D is perhaps TRBD1 (5 bases). Between the trimmed V and J ends, which lost 8 bases and 4 bases, there was a span of 14 bases. The CDR3 is 13 amino acids. Germline V lookup: CDR1 SGHVS, CDR2 FQNEAQ. The CDR3 bases are TGTGCCAGCGTCAGCAGGGAGGCCACTGAAGCTTTCTTT. Translated, it gives CASVSREATEAFF.

The chain links TRBV7-9 to TRBJ2-7; D tentatively fits TRBD1 or TRBD2 (5 bases each). Germline-derived CDR1 and CDR2 are SEHNR and FQNEAQ (reference sequence). There are 14 residues in the CDR3. The V end was cut by 3 bases, the J end by 3 bases, with 12 bases between. CDR3 in amino acids: CASSLGGGGYEQYF. The DNA for the CDR3 is TGTGCCAGCAGCTTGGGTGGTGGGGGCTACGAGCAGTACTTC.

The CDR3 sequence is CASPGSTRDRVSSSNQPQHF. Written as DNA, the CDR3 is TGTGCCAGCCCCGGAAGTACCAGGGACAGGGTCTCATCTAGCAATCAGCCCCAGCATTTT. The chain is built from TRBV19 and TRBJ1-5; TRBD1 aligns across 9 bases. Germline lookup yields CDR1 LNHDA and CDR2 SQIVND (reference sequence). The CDR3 totals 20 residues. V lost 9 bases and J lost 0; bases outside the gene matches: 21.

This clone has more than one count but fewer than ten. The chain carries TRBV19 and TRBJ2-1, with a tentative D call TRBD2 (7 bases). The CDR3 extends over 13 amino acids. CDR1 and CDR2 from the germline V gene are LNHDA and SQIVND (reference sequence). The V end was cut by 10 bases, the J end by 4 bases, with 14 bases between. The CDR3 is CAIRGGIYNEQFF. The CDR3 bases are TGTGCCATAAGGGGGGGAATTTACAATGAGCAGTTCTTC. The full variable domain, its missing parts supplied by reference TRBV19 and TRBJ2-1, is DGGITQSPKYLFRKEGQNVTLSCEQNLNHDAMYWYRQDPGQGLRLIYYSQIVNDFQKGDIAEGYSVSREKKESFPLTVTSAQKNPTAFYLCAIRGGIYNEQFFGPGTRLTVL.

The chain links TRBV11-2 to TRBJ1-1; possible D gene TRBD1, 5 bases. The germline V gene has CDR1 SGHAT and CDR2 FQNNGV. V was pared by 5 bases and J by 2 bases, with 9 bases between. The CDR3 contains 13 residues. The CDR3 DNA reads as TGTGCCAGCAGCGTGGGGACCAACACTGAAGCTTTCTTT. Protein product: CASSVGTNTEAFF. Full variable domain (remainder filled in from reference TRBV11-2 and TRBJ1-1): EAGVAQSPRYKIIEKRQSVAFWCNPISGHATLYWYQQILGQGPKLLIQFQNNGVVDDSQLPKDRFSAERLKGVDSTLKIQPAKLEDSAVYLCASSVGTNTEAFFGQGTRLTVV.

The V call is TRBV28, the J call TRBJ1-6, with D possibly matching TRBD1 (6 bases). CDR3 length equals 17 residues. CDR1 and CDR2 from the germline V gene are MDHEN and SYDVKM. Trimming took off 5 bases at V and 10 bases at J, with 24 bases between the two ends. The CDR3 sequence: CASSPIKGQGSGSPLHF. The CDR3 coding sequence is TGTGCCAGCAGTCCCATTAAGGGGCAGGGGTCAGGCTCACCCCTCCACTTT.

Only a few counts were recorded for this clone. The J gene is TRBJ2-2, the V gene TRBV12-1; TRBD2, the table's D call, lacks a check against the DNA. TRBV12-1 is recorded as a pseudogene. The CDR3 runs to 19 residues. CDR3 coding DNA: TGTGCCAGCAGCTTTTCGGGACTAGCGGGGGGGCCGGGCACCGGGGAGCTGTTTTTT. Translated, it gives CASSFSGLAGGPGTGELFF.

This sequence joins TRBV6-4 and TRBJ2-6; D unclear. Germline CDR1 reads MRHNA; CDR2 reads SNTAGT. The CDR3 runs 14 residues. With 3 bases removed from V and 1 base from J, the gap between germline ends came to 4 bases. DNA for the CDR3: TGTGCCAGCAGTGAGGGGTCTGGGGCCAACGTCCTGACTTTC. This translates into CASSEGSGANVLTF.

The chain carries TRBV7-2 and TRBJ2-7; 7 bases are shared with TRBD1. The CDR3 has 14 residues. The germline gives CDR1 SGHTA, CDR2 FQGNSA. With V trimmed by 5 bases and J by 2 bases, 6 bases remained unmatched. The DNA of the CDR3 is TGTGCCAGCAGCCATGGGGACAGCCCCTACGAGCAGTACTTC. Its translation is CASSHGDSPYEQYF. Full variable domain (rest looked up from reference TRBV7-2 and TRBJ2-7): GAGVSQSPSNKVTEKGKDVELRCDPISGHTALYWYRQSLGQGLEFLIYFQGNSAPDKSGLPSDRFSAERTGGSVSTLTIQRTQQEDSAVYLCASSHGDSPYEQYFGPGTRLTVT.

The chain employs TRBV23-1 and TRBJ2-7; perhaps TRBD2 as D (5 bases). TRBV23-1 is labeled an ORF, and its function is uncertain. V lost 6 bases, J lost 0 bases, and 15 bases lay in between. The CDR3 sequence is 15 residues long. The CDR3: CASSPSVGSSYEQYF. Written as DNA, the CDR3 is TGCGCCAGCAGCCCCTCCGTGGGGAGCTCCTACGAGCAGTACTTC.